This is a list of T cell receptor beta chains from one sample in a study of cytomegalovirus exposure and HLA in healthy donors. Profiled with immunoSEQ multiplex PCR; TCRdb holds only in-frame clones, not every one. The data contain about 170,000 clones, 82% of them singletons. Material: PBMCs. The receptors come from a male donor in good health and CMV-seronegative. CDR3s include the opening cysteine and the closing phenylalanine or tryptophan. The D gene is left open where the match is weak. Not all rows give a size; the values are once, few, many and, for expanded clones, a class.

clone size: -; D gene: -; V gene: TRBV5-1; J gene: TRBJ1-4; CDR3 length: 15; CDR3 protein: CASSTSGTGNEKLFF; CDR3 DNA: -
clone size: -; D gene: -; V gene: TRBV27; J gene: TRBJ1-1; CDR3 length: 16; CDR3 protein: CASSLYGTLYTTEAFF; CDR3 DNA: TGTGCCAGCAGTTTATACGGGACACTCTATACCACTGAAGCTTTCTTT
clone size: -; D gene: TRBD1; V gene: TRBV15; J gene: TRBJ1-2; CDR3 length: 15; CDR3 protein: CATKFEQGAGYGYTF; CDR3 DNA: TGTGCCACAAAATTCGAACAGGGGGCGGGCTATGGCTACACCTTC
clone size: once; D gene: TRBD1; V gene: TRBV7-2; J gene: TRBJ2-1; CDR3 length: 19; CDR3 protein: CASSRTDRDRADPYNEQFF; CDR3 DNA: TGTGCCAGCAGCCGGACGGACCGGGACAGGGCAGACCCCTACAATGAGCAGTTCTTC
clone size: -; D gene: TRBD2; V gene: TRBV10-3; J gene: TRBJ2-7; CDR3 length: 16; CDR3 protein: CAISESIAGDVDEQYF; CDR3 DNA: TGTGCCATCAGTGAGTCGATTGCGGGAGATGTCGACGAGCAGTACTTC
clone size: -; D gene: -; V gene: TRBV5-1; J gene: TRBJ2-5; CDR3 length: 13; CDR3 protein: CASTPGLQETQYF; CDR3 DNA: TGCGCCAGCACCCCGGGTCTCCAAGAGACCCAGTACTTC
clone size: few; D gene: -; V gene: TRBV2; J gene: TRBJ1-4; CDR3 length: 16; CDR3 protein: CASSAGGTLKAGKLFF; CDR3 DNA: TGTGCCAGCAGTGCTGGCGGGACTCTCAAAGCTGGGAAACTGTTTTTT
clone size: once; D gene: TRBD1; V gene: TRBV7-9; J gene: TRBJ2-2; CDR3 length: 15; CDR3 protein: CASSRDRTNTGELFF; CDR3 DNA: TGTGCCAGCAGCCGGGACAGGACTAACACCGGGGAGCTGTTTTTT
clone size: once; D gene: -; V gene: TRBV11-2; J gene: TRBJ2-1; CDR3 length: 10; CDR3 protein: CASGLPGSFF; CDR3 DNA: TGTGCCAGCGGCTTACCGGGTAGTTTCTTC
clone size: -; D gene: TRBD2; V gene: TRBV7-2; J gene: TRBJ2-1; CDR3 length: 16; CDR3 protein: CASSLWLAGVANEQFF; CDR3 DNA: TGTGCCAGCAGCTTATGGCTAGCGGGAGTTGCCAATGAGCAGTTCTTC
clone size: -; D gene: -; V gene: TRBV7-2; J gene: TRBJ2-5; CDR3 length: 16; CDR3 protein: CASSKTGLRAVETQYF; CDR3 DNA: TGTGCCAGCAGCAAAACAGGGTTAAGGGCGGTGGAGACCCAGTACTTC
clone size: -; D gene: -; V gene: TRBV29-1; J gene: TRBJ1-2; CDR3 length: 12; CDR3 protein: CSVRQGNWGYTF; CDR3 DNA: TGCAGCGTTCGGCAGGGGAATTGGGGCTACACCTTC
clone size: -; D gene: -; V gene: TRBV4-2; J gene: TRBJ2-1; CDR3 length: 17; CDR3 protein: CASSQAMGQGSYNEQFF; CDR3 DNA: TGTGCCAGCAGCCAAGCTATGGGACAAGGCTCCTACAATGAGCAGTTCTTC
clone size: few; D gene: -; V gene: TRBV4-3; J gene: TRBJ2-6; CDR3 length: 16; CDR3 protein: CASSQAWTAGANVLTF; CDR3 DNA: TGCGCCAGCAGCCAAGCCTGGACAGCTGGGGCCAACGTCCTGACTTTC
clone size: once; D gene: -; V gene: TRBV4-2; J gene: TRBJ2-1; CDR3 length: 13; CDR3 protein: CASSQGRGYEQFF; CDR3 DNA: TGTGCCAGCAGCCAAGGCAGGGGCTATGAGCAGTTCTTC
clone size: -; D gene: TRBD2; V gene: TRBV27; J gene: TRBJ2-5; CDR3 length: 14; CDR3 protein: CASSLSISGGTQYF; CDR3 DNA: TGTGCCAGCAGTTTATCGATTTCGGGGGGAACCCAGTACTTC